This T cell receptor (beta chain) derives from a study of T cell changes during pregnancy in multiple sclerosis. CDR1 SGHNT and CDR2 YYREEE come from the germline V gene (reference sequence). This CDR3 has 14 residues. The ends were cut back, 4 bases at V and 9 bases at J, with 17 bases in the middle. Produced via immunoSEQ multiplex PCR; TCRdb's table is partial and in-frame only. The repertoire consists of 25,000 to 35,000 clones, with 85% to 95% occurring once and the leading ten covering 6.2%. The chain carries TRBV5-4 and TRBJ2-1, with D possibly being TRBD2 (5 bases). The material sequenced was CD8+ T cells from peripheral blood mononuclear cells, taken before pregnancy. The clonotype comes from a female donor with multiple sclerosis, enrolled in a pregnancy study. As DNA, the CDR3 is TGTGCCAGCAGCCTGGTCGCGGGCTATATTGAGCAGTTCTTC. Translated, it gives CASSLVAGYIEQFF.